The next 18 T cell receptor beta chains were all read from a single sample in a study of technical replicates of blood from a handful of donors. Some clones are missing from TCRdb's copy, which holds only in-frame ones; the method was immunoSEQ multiplex PCR. The repertoire holds around 80,000 clones, with 89% as singletons. The material sequenced was T cells isolated from PBMCs. Receptor source: a human donor in good health.

V gene TRBV2 combines with J gene TRBJ2-3; 9 nucleotides match TRBD2. CDR1 is SNHLY and CDR2 is FYNNEI in the germline V gene. V lost 9 bases and J lost 4; bases outside the gene matches: 14. The CDR3 consists of 16 residues. The CDR3 spells CASLPIAGVVADTQYF. CDR3 nucleotides: TGTGCCAGTCTGCCCATAGCGGGAGTCGTGGCAGATACGCAGTATTTT.

The rearrangement links TRBV4-2 to TRBJ2-4, with TRBD1 identical over 7 bases. This CDR3 is built from 12 residues. The germline V gene encodes CDR1 LGHNA and CDR2 YNFKEQ. V lost 4 bases to trimming and J lost 7 bases; unmatched junction nucleotides: 1. Here the CDR3 reads CASSPRGNIQYF. CDR3 coding DNA: TGTGCCAGCAGCCCCAGGGGGAACATTCAGTACTTC.

Points on this clone: The junction departs from the called germline gene at one end, perhaps through a read error. V usage is TRBV28 and J usage is TRBJ2-7; the match to TRBD2 covers 11 bases. The CDR3 loop spans 13 amino acids. The V gene's germline CDR1 is MDHEN and CDR2 SYDVKM. Here the CDR3 DNA reads TGTGCCAGCAGTTCTCCCCTAGCGGGAGGATATCGGTTC. This translates into CASSSPLAGGYRF.

The rearrangement joins TRBV10-3 to TRBJ1-1; D is unresolved. V was trimmed by 1 base and J by 6 bases, leaving 9 bases between them. This CDR3 is built from 13 residues. Germline V CDR1 and CDR2: ENHRY, SYGVKD. CDR3 DNA: TGTGCCATCAGTGAGTTAGCATCCCCTGAAGCTTTCTTT. Its protein is CAISELASPEAFF.

The chain has TRBV9 and TRBJ1-3; 11 bases map to TRBD1. There are 15 residues in the CDR3. Unmatched junction bases numbered 0, after V lost 2 bases and J lost 2 bases. Germline CDR1 SGDLS, CDR2 YYNGEE. For the CDR3, the DNA is TGTGCCAGCAGCGTGGGACAGGGGGCTGGAAACACCATATATTTT. Amino acids: CASSVGQGAGNTIYF.

The chain joins TRBV7-9 to TRBJ2-3; D remains ambiguous. The CDR3 is made up of 13 amino acids. Germline CDR1 reads SEHNR; CDR2 reads FQNEAQ (reference sequence). V lost 4 bases and J lost 3, with 8 bases in between. The CDR3 bases are TGTGCCAGCAGCTCGTCAGGAACAGATACGCAGTATTTT. Translated: CASSSSGTDTQYF.

V and J are TRBV5-1 and TRBJ1-1; 9 bases match TRBD1. The ends lost 5 bases at V and 0 bases at J; junction bases unmatched: 11. The length of the CDR3 is 17 residues. CDR1 is SGHRS, CDR2 YFSETQ, per germline. The CDR3 nucleotides are TGCGCCAGCAGAACCGGGACAGGGCTAAAGTTGAACACTGAAGCTTTCTTT. Its translation: CASRTGTGLKLNTEAFF.

This clone has just one count. The chain couples TRBV18 to TRBJ2-2, with D perhaps matching TRBD2 (5 bases). The CDR3 runs to 16 residues. Per the germline V gene, CDR1 is KGHSH and CDR2 is LQKENI. The V end was cut by 1 base, the J end by 4 bases, with 13 bases between. The CDR3 loop is CASSPLAQSLTGELFF. CDR3 in DNA: TGTGCCAGCTCACCACTAGCGCAAAGCCTCACCGGGGAGCTGTTTTTT.

The J gene is TRBJ1-5, the V gene TRBV5-8; 10 nucleotides match TRBD1. Germline assignment: CDR1 SGHTS and CDR2 YDEGEE. CDR3 length equals 15 residues. After removal of 4 bases from V and 4 bases from J, the junction contained 5 bases not matched to a gene. CDR3 sequence reads: CASSPGTGVNQPQHF. DNA of the CDR3: TGTGCCAGCAGCCCGGGGACAGGGGTGAATCAGCCCCAGCATTTT.

This clone has just one count. The V call is TRBV27, the J call TRBJ2-1; 8 nucleotides line up with TRBD2. V lost 3 bases and J lost 0; bases outside the gene matches: 13. Germline assignment: CDR1 MNHEY and CDR2 SMNVEV (reference sequence). The CDR3 spans 19 residues. The CDR3 reads CASSFVGGRWGHSYNEQFF. CDR3 in DNA: TGTGCCAGCAGTTTCGTTGGCGGGAGGTGGGGCCACTCCTACAATGAGCAGTTCTTC.

The V call is TRBV5-8, the J call TRBJ2-2; D perhaps matches TRBD2 (5 bases). V dropped 4 bases and J dropped 3 bases, with 10 bases sitting between them. This CDR3 has 14 residues. Germline V lookup: CDR1 SGHTS, CDR2 YDEGEE. CDR3 sequence: CASSPGLYTGELFF. For the CDR3, the DNA is TGTGCCAGCAGCCCAGGACTTTACACCGGGGAGCTGTTTTTT.

The CDR3 bases are TGTGCCAGCAGCTTTAAACAGGAGAATGAAAAACTGTTTTTT. Amino acids: CASSFKQENEKLFF. The genes are TRBV5-4 and TRBJ1-4; D perhaps matches TRBD1 (5 bases). Germline lookup yields CDR1 SGHNT and CDR2 YYREEE (reference sequence). Trimming shortened V by 2 bases and J by 5 bases, and 10 bases separated the two germline ends. The CDR3 is made up of 14 amino acids.

The V call is TRBV10-3, the J call TRBJ2-1; tentatively, D is TRBD2 (5 bases). Trimming cost V 10 bases and J 0 bases, with 10 bases left between them. The CDR3 has 13 amino acids. Germline V gene data show CDR1 as ENHRY and CDR2 as SYGVKD. The CDR3 spells CATTRISYNEQFF. The DNA for the CDR3 is TGTGCCACCACTAGAATCTCCTACAATGAGCAGTTCTTC.

The chain carries TRBV29-1 and TRBJ2-1; D gene uncertain. Trimming removed 2 bases from V and 5 bases from J, with 10 bases in between. This CDR3 is 13 amino acids long. Germline V CDR1 and CDR2: SQVTM, ANQGSEA. Here the CDR3 DNA reads TGCAGCGTTGAAAGAAACTATAACAATGAGCAGTTCTTC. The encoded protein is CSVERNYNNEQFF.

The chain employs TRBV2 and TRBJ2-1; D is undetermined. The CDR3 runs to 14 residues. V was shortened by 8 bases and J by 0 bases, with 11 bases between the two germline ends. Per germline, CDR1 SNHLY and CDR2 FYNNEI. The CDR3 here is CASFTTFSYNEQFF. The CDR3 region has the DNA TGTGCCAGCTTTACTACCTTCTCCTACAATGAGCAGTTCTTC.

The rearrangement links TRBV9 to TRBJ2-1; D possibly corresponds to TRBD1 (6 bases). The germline gives CDR1 SGDLS, CDR2 YYNGEE. Trimming stripped 3 bases from V and 10 bases from J, with 14 bases between. This CDR3 is 13 amino acids long. The CDR3, as DNA: TGTGCCAGCAGCGGACATAACAGGGTCGAGCAGTTCTTC. The encoded protein is CASSGHNRVEQFF.

The V gene is TRBV4-2, the J gene TRBJ2-3; 9 nucleotides agree with TRBD1. Unmatched junction bases numbered 4, after V lost 4 bases and J lost 2 bases. Germline V gives CDR1 LGHNA, CDR2 YNFKEQ. This CDR3 contains 15 residues. Written as DNA, the CDR3 is TGTGCCAGCAGCCTGACAGGGGGGGTCACAGATACGCAGTATTTT. Its protein is CASSLTGGVTDTQYF.

The rearrangement joins TRBV7-6 to TRBJ2-1; 7 nucleotides match TRBD1. The CDR3 is 17 amino acids. J lost 5 bases, V lost 4 bases, and 14 bases had no gene match. Per the germline V gene, CDR1 is SGHVS and CDR2 is FNYEAQ. The CDR3 nucleotides are TGTGCCAGCAGCTCTCTTCCCCGGACAGGAAAAAACAATGAGCAGTTCTTC. This translates into CASSSLPRTGKNNEQFF.